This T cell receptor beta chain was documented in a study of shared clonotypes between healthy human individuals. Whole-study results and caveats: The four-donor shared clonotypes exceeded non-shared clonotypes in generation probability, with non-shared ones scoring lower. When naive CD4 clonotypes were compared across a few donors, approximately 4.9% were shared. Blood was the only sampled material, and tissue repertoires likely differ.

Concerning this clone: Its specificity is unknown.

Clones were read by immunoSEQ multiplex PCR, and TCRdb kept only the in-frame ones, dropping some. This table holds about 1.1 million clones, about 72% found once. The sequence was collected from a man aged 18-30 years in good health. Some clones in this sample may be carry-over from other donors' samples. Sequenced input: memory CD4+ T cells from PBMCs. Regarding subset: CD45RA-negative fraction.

The CDR3 reads CATKRDRAAYEQYF. For the CDR3, the DNA is TGTGCCACCAAGCGGGACAGGGCCGCCTACGAGCAGTACTTC. The chain is built from TRBV15 and TRBJ2-7, with TRBD1 matching over 9 bases. The CDR3 is made up of 14 amino acids. CDR1 is LNHNV and CDR2 is YYDKDF in the germline V gene (reference sequence). V shed 7 bases and J 2 bases; nucleotides not matched to a gene: 6.